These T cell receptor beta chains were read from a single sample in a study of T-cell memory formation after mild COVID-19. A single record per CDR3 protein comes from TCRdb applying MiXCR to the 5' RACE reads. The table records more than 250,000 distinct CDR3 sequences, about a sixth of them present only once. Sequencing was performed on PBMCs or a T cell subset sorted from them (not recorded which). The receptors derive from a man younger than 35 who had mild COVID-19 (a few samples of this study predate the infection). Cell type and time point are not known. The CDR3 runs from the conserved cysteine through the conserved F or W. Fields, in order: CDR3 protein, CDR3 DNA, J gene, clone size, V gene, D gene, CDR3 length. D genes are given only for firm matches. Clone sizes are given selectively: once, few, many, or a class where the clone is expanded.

CDR3: CASSEGQGPGANVLTF
DNA: TGTGCCAGCAGTGAGGGACAGGGGCCTGGGGCCAACGTCCTGACTTTC
J: TRBJ2-6
size: many
V: TRBV2
D: TRBD1
length: 16

CDR3: CAMQGQNTEAFF
DNA: TGTGCCATGCAGGGTCAGAACACTGAAGCTTTCTTT
J: TRBJ1-1
size: few
V: TRBV12-3/TRBV12-4
D: NA
length: 12

CDR3: CASSLHAGTRAYEQYF
DNA: TGTGCCAGCAGCCTCCACGCCGGGACTCGAGCCTACGAGCAGTACTTC
J: TRBJ2-7
size: NA
V: TRBV3-1
D: NA
length: 16

CDR3: CAWGTGGVGYGYTF
DNA: TGTGCCTGGGGGACAGGGGGCGTCGGCTATGGCTACACCTTC
J: TRBJ1-2
size: NA
V: TRBV30
D: TRBD1
length: 14

CDR3: CASSEGPGRGRTGELFF
DNA: TGTGCCAGCAGCGAGGGCCCCGGAAGGGGGAGGACCGGGGAGCTGTTTTTT
J: TRBJ2-2
size: NA
V: TRBV6-1
D: NA
length: 17

CDR3: CASSSWGLAGNQPQHF
DNA: TGTGCCAGCAGTTCCTGGGGTCTGGCGGGCAATCAGCCCCAGCATTTT
J: TRBJ1-5
size: NA
V: TRBV12-3/TRBV12-4
D: NA
length: 16

CDR3: CASSYDRRAFYEQYF
DNA: TGCGCCAGCAGTTACGACAGGAGGGCCTTCTACGAGCAGTACTTC
J: TRBJ2-7
size: NA
V: TRBV5-1
D: NA
length: 15

CDR3: CASSPLSRPPDTQYF
DNA: TGTGCCAGCTCACCATTGTCCAGGCCGCCGGATACGCAGTATTTT
J: TRBJ2-3
size: NA
V: TRBV18
D: NA
length: 15

CDR3: CASSERGETQYF
DNA: TGTGCCAGCAGTGAAAGGGGTGAGACCCAGTACTTC
J: TRBJ2-5
size: NA
V: TRBV2
D: NA
length: 12

CDR3: CASSPGTDRFEQYF
DNA: TGTGCCAGCTCACCAGGGACAGACAGGTTCGAGCAGTACTTC
J: TRBJ2-7
size: NA
V: TRBV18
D: TRBD1
length: 14

CDR3: CASSLSNRDF
DNA: TGTGCCAGCAGTTTATCCAACAGGGACTTC
J: TRBJ2-7
size: NA
V: TRBV27
D: NA
length: 10

CDR3: CASGQGNYGYTF
DNA: TGTGCCAGCGGACAGGGAAACTATGGCTACACCTTC
J: TRBJ1-2
size: NA
V: TRBV7-9
D: TRBD1
length: 12

CDR3: CASSLESGVGETQYF
DNA: TGTGCCAGCAGCTTAGAGAGTGGGGTGGGGGAGACCCAGTACTTC
J: TRBJ2-5
size: NA
V: TRBV11-2
D: NA
length: 15

CDR3: CASSSAENTEAFF
DNA: TGTGCCAGCAGTTCGGCAGAGAACACTGAAGCTTTCTTT
J: TRBJ1-1
size: few
V: TRBV6-6
D: NA
length: 13

CDR3: CASRRTGGELFF
DNA: TGTGCCAGCAGGAGAACGGGGGGGGAGCTGTTTTTT
J: TRBJ2-2
size: NA
V: TRBV11-1
D: NA
length: 12

CDR3: CSARRLAGALDYNEQFF
DNA: TGCAGTGCTAGGCGTCTAGCGGGGGCCCTCGACTACAATGAGCAGTTCTTC
J: TRBJ2-1
size: NA
V: TRBV20-1
D: TRBD2
length: 17

CDR3: CASTQRGRAGELFF
DNA: TGTGCCAGCACCCAGAGGGGGCGGGCCGGGGAGCTGTTTTTT
J: TRBJ2-2
size: few
V: TRBV3-1
D: TRBD1
length: 14

CDR3: CASTRAGGPSTGELFF
DNA: TGTGCCAGCACGCGAGCGGGGGGGCCGAGCACCGGGGAGCTGTTTTTT
J: TRBJ2-2
size: NA
V: TRBV7-7
D: TRBD2
length: 16

CDR3: CASRKGTSPDTGELFF
DNA: TGTGCCAGCCGCAAAGGGACTAGCCCAGACACCGGGGAGCTGTTTTTT
J: TRBJ2-2
size: few
V: TRBV28
D: TRBD2
length: 16

CDR3: CAITPGVQETQYF
DNA: TGTGCCATCACCCCAGGCGTTCAAGAGACCCAGTACTTC
J: TRBJ2-5
size: few
V: TRBV10-3
D: NA
length: 13

CDR3: CAWSPGYGYTF
DNA: TGTGCCTGGAGTCCGGGCTATGGCTACACCTTC
J: TRBJ1-2
size: NA
V: TRBV30
D: NA
length: 11

CDR3: CATSRDRQISNQPQHF
DNA: TGTGCCACCAGCAGAGATCGCCAGATTAGCAATCAGCCCCAGCATTTT
J: TRBJ1-5
size: NA
V: TRBV15
D: NA
length: 16

CDR3: CASTIRQSSGANVLTF
DNA: TGTGCCAGCACTATCAGACAGAGCTCTGGGGCCAACGTCCTGACTTTC
J: TRBJ2-6
size: NA
V: TRBV6-6
D: NA
length: 16

CDR3: CASGRGVPAGELFF
DNA: TGTGCCAGCGGACGCGGGGTCCCGGCCGGGGAGCTGTTTTTT
J: TRBJ2-2
size: NA
V: TRBV6-1
D: NA
length: 14

CDR3: CASSQDGVDRVIF
DNA: TGTGCCAGCAGCCAAGATGGAGTCGACAGAGTTATCTTC
J: TRBJ1-2
size: NA
V: TRBV4-2
D: NA
length: 13

CDR3: CASGREGTDTQYF
DNA: TGTGCCAGCGGAAGGGAGGGGACAGATACGCAGTATTTT
J: TRBJ2-3
size: many
V: TRBV7-2
D: TRBD2
length: 13

CDR3: CASSDLAGGTDTQYF
DNA: TGTGCCAGCAGTGACCTGGCGGGGGGCACAGATACGCAGTATTTT
J: TRBJ2-3
size: NA
V: TRBV2
D: TRBD2
length: 15

CDR3: CASSKLAVASTDTQYF
DNA: TGTGCCAGCAGTAAACTAGCGGTCGCTAGCACAGATACGCAGTATTTT
J: TRBJ2-3
size: few
V: TRBV27
D: TRBD2
length: 16

CDR3: CASSYRRRLRGVEQYF
DNA: TGTGCCAGCAGTTACAGACGGCGACTGCGAGGGGTCGAGCAGTACTTC
J: TRBJ2-7
size: many
V: TRBV6-5
D: NA
length: 16

CDR3: CASSVAGTGGLDTQYF
DNA: TGTGCCAGCAGCGTAGCCGGAACAGGGGGTTTAGATACGCAGTATTTT
J: TRBJ2-3
size: few
V: TRBV9
D: TRBD1
length: 16

CDR3: CASSRQDSYEQYF
DNA: TGTGCCAGCAGTCGACAGGATTCCTACGAGCAGTACTTC
J: TRBJ2-7
size: many
V: TRBV21-1
D: NA
length: 13

CDR3: CASSPGWDTTNEKLFF
DNA: TGCGCCAGCAGCCCGGGTTGGGACACAACTAATGAAAAACTGTTTTTT
J: TRBJ1-4
size: NA
V: TRBV5-1
D: NA
length: 16

CDR3: CASSRIGRQETQYF
DNA: TGTGCTAGCAGCCGCATTGGACGGCAAGAGACCCAGTACTTC
J: TRBJ2-5
size: many
V: TRBV7-7
D: NA
length: 14

CDR3: CASSLRGPSPLHF
DNA: TGTGCCAGCAGCCTCAGGGGGCCTTCACCCCTCCACTTT
J: TRBJ1-6
size: NA
V: TRBV9
D: TRBD1
length: 13

CDR3: CSARPFGNYNEQFF
DNA: TGCAGTGCTAGGCCCTTCGGTAATTACAATGAGCAGTTCTTC
J: TRBJ2-1
size: NA
V: TRBV20-1
D: NA
length: 14

CDR3: CASSHAMGGNTEAFF
DNA: TGCGCCAGCAGCCACGCGATGGGAGGGAACACTGAAGCTTTCTTT
J: TRBJ1-1
size: once
V: TRBV4-1
D: NA
length: 15

CDR3: CASSSERLPETQYF
DNA: TGTGCCAGCAGCTCAGAACGGCTACCGGAGACCCAGTACTTC
J: TRBJ2-5
size: NA
V: TRBV11-2
D: NA
length: 14

CDR3: CASSQDFETQYF
DNA: TGTGCCAGCAGCCAAGACTTCGAGACCCAGTACTTC
J: TRBJ2-5
size: many
V: TRBV3-1
D: NA
length: 12

CDR3: CASSQGLNTGELFF
DNA: TGCGCCAGCAGCCAAGGTTTGAACACCGGGGAGCTGTTTTTT
J: TRBJ2-2
size: NA
V: TRBV4-3
D: NA
length: 14

CDR3: CASSQDPFAGGVAFPQETQYF
DNA: TGTGCCAGCAGCCAGGACCCCTTCGCCGGGGGGGTGGCGTTTCCTCAAGAGACCCAGTACTTC
J: TRBJ2-5
size: few
V: TRBV4-2
D: TRBD2
length: 21

CDR3: CASSPGRFARIGYNEQFF
DNA: TGTGCCAGCAGCCCGGGGCGCTTTGCGCGTATAGGGTACAATGAGCAGTTCTTC
J: TRBJ2-1
size: NA
V: TRBV7-7
D: NA
length: 18

CDR3: CASSSPPGELFF
DNA: TGCGCCAGCAGCTCCCCCCCCGGGGAGCTGTTTTTT
J: TRBJ2-2
size: NA
V: TRBV5-1
D: NA
length: 12

CDR3: CASGYSGETQYF
DNA: TGTGCTAGTGGTTATAGCGGAGAGACCCAGTACTTC
J: TRBJ2-5
size: NA
V: TRBV12-5
D: NA
length: 12

CDR3: CASSPRGDGSTDTQYF
DNA: TGTGCCAGCAGCCCAAGGGGCGACGGTAGCACAGATACGCAGTATTTT
J: TRBJ2-3
size: NA
V: TRBV9
D: NA
length: 16

CDR3: CASSLDGRKNIQYF
DNA: TGTGCCAGCAGCTTAGACGGGAGGAAAAACATTCAGTACTTC
J: TRBJ2-4
size: NA
V: TRBV7-2
D: TRBD2
length: 14

CDR3: CASSLIGTPGNTIYF
DNA: TGCGCCAGCAGCCTAATAGGGACACCTGGAAACACCATATATTTT
J: TRBJ1-3
size: NA
V: TRBV4-1
D: NA
length: 15

CDR3: CASSPGGGSSYEQYF
DNA: TGTGCCAGCAGCCCGGGGGGGGGCAGCTCCTACGAGCAGTACTTC
J: TRBJ2-7
size: NA
V: TRBV13
D: TRBD2
length: 15

CDR3: CAISERGGETQYF
DNA: TGTGCCATCAGTGAGAGGGGAGGAGAGACCCAGTACTTC
J: TRBJ2-5
size: many
V: TRBV10-3
D: NA
length: 13

CDR3: CASSAGGTLRTGNTIYF
DNA: TGTGCCAGCAGTGCAGGCGGGACTCTTAGGACTGGAAACACCATATATTTT
J: TRBJ1-3
size: NA
V: TRBV2
D: NA
length: 17

CDR3: CASSGWGAEHDTQYF
DNA: TGTGCCAGCAGCGGTTGGGGGGCCGAACATGATACGCAGTATTTT
J: TRBJ2-3
size: NA
V: TRBV7-9
D: NA
length: 15

CDR3: CASSYYGGDTGELFF
DNA: TGTGCCAGCAGTTACTACGGGGGGGACACCGGGGAGCTGTTTTTT
J: TRBJ2-2
size: few
V: TRBV28
D: TRBD2
length: 15

CDR3: CASSLWKGSNQPQHF
DNA: TGTGCCAGCAGCTTGTGGAAGGGCAGCAATCAGCCCCAGCATTTT
J: TRBJ1-5
size: NA
V: TRBV5-8
D: NA
length: 15

CDR3: CASSEAIRDGTYVNTQYF
DNA: TGTGCCAGCAGCGAGGCCATCCGGGACGGGACGTATGTAAATACGCAGTATTTT
J: TRBJ2-3
size: NA
V: TRBV7-9
D: NA
length: 18

CDR3: CASSPTSSGNTIYF
DNA: TGTGCCAGCAGCCCCACAAGCTCTGGAAACACCATATATTTT
J: TRBJ1-3
size: NA
V: TRBV7-3
D: NA
length: 14

CDR3: CASSSQRTLHF
DNA: TGCGCCAGCAGCTCACAACGAACCCTCCACTTT
J: TRBJ1-6
size: NA
V: TRBV4-1
D: NA
length: 11